This note documents a single T cell receptor (beta chain) sequence. Its antigen is undetermined. This entry belongs to a study of cytomegalovirus exposure and HLA in healthy donors. General study results and limits: Three chains linked to CMV were shown in vitro to be specific for CMV antigens. According to the study, roughly 160 TCR beta chains were cytomegalovirus-associated.

The CDR3 totals 15 residues. The germline gives CDR1 SGHNT, CDR2 YYREEE (reference sequence). Trimming took 0 bases from V and 10 from J, leaving 14 bases between them. While the first cohort had around 700 subjects, the donors belonged to the separate validation cohort of 100 to 150 subjects. TCRdb's copy holds only in-frame clones and misses some; the assay was immunoSEQ multiplex PCR. In the table there are approximately 150,000 clones, over 80% of which are singletons. What was sequenced was PBMCs. This TCR was recovered from a man aged 18 to 30 in good health and CMV-seropositive. The rearrangement links TRBV5-4 to TRBJ1-6; D is possibly TRBD1 (5 bases). The CDR3: CASSLGQGRGSPLHF. The CDR3 bases are TGTGCCAGCAGCTTGGGGCAGGGAAGAGGATCACCCCTCCACTTT.